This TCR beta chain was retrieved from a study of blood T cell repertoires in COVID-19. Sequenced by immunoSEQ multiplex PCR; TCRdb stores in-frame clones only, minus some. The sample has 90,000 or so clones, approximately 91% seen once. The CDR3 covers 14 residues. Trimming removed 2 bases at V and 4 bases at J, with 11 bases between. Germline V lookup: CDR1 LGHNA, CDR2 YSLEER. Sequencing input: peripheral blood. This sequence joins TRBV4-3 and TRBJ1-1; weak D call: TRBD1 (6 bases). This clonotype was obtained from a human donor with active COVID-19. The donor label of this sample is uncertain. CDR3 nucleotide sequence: TGCGCCAGCAGCCAAATCACAGGGCCCACTGAAGCTTTCTTT. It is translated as CASSQITGPTEAFF.